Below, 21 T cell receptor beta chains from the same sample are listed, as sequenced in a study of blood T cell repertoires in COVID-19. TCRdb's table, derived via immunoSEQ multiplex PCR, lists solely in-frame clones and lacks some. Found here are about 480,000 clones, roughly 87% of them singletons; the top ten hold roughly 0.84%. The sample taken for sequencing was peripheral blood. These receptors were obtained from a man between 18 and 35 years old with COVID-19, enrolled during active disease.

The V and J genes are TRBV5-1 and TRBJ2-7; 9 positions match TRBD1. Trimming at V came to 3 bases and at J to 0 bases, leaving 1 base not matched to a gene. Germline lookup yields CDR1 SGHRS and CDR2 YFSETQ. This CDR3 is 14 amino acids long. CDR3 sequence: CASSSTGGSYEQYF. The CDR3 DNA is TGCGCCAGCAGCTCGACAGGGGGCTCCTACGAGCAGTACTTC.

In DNA form, the CDR3 reads TGTGCCAGCAGAACCGGGACAGGGATCCATCAGCCCCAGCATTTT. Amino acid sequence: CASRTGTGIHQPQHF. This chain connects TRBV21-1 to TRBJ1-5; TRBD1, as called in the table, went unchecked against the DNA. TRBV21-1 is termed a pseudogene. CDR3 length: 15 amino acids.

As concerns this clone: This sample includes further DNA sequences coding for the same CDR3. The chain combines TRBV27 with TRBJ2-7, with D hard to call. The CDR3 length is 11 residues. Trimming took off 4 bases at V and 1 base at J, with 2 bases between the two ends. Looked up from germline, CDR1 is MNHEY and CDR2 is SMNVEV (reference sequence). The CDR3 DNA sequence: TGTGCCAGCAGTTCTTCCTACGAGCAGTACTTC. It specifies CASSSSYEQYF.

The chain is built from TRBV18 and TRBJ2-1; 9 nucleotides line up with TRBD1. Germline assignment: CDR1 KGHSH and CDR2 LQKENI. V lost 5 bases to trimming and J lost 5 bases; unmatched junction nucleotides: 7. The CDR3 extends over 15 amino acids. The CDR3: CASSTTDRGNNEQFF. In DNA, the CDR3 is TGTGCCAGCTCAACCACGGACAGGGGAAACAATGAGCAGTTCTTC.

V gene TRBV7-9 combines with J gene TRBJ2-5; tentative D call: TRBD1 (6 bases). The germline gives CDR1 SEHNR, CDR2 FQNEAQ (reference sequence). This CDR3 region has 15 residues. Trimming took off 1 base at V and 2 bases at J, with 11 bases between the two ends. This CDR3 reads CASSLGGTRQETQYF. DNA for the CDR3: TGTGCCAGCAGCTTAGGAGGGACACGTCAAGAGACCCAGTACTTC.

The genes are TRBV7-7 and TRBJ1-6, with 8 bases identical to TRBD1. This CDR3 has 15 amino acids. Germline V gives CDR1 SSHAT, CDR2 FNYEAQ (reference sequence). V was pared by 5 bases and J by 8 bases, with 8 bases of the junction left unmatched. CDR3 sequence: CASSPGTGSDSPLHF. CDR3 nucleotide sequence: TGTGCCAGCAGCCCAGGGACAGGATCGGATTCACCCCTCCACTTT.

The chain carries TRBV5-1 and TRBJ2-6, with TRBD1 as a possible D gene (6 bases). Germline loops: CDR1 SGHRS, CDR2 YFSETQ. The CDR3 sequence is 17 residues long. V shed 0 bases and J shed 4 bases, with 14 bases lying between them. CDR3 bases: TGCGCCAGCAGCTTGGGCACAGGGTCGCGGGGGGCCAACGTCCTGACTTTC. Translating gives CASSLGTGSRGANVLTF.

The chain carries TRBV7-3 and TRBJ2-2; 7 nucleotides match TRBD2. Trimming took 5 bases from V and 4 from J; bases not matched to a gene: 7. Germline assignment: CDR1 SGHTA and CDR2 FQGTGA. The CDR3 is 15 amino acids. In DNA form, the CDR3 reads TGTGCCAGCAGCCCCCCTGCGGGAGTCACCGGGGAGCTGTTTTTT. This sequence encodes CASSPPAGVTGELFF.

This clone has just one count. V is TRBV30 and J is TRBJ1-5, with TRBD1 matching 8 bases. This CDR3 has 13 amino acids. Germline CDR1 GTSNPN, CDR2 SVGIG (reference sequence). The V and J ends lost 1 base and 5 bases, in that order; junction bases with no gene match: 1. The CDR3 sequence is CAWSEDRDQPQHF. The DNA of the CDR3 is TGTGCCTGGAGTGAGGACAGGGATCAGCCCCAGCATTTT.

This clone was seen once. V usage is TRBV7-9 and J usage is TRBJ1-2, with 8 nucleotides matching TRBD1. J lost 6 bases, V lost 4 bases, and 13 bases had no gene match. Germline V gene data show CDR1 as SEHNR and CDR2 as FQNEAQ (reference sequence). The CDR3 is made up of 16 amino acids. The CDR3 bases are TGTGCCAGCAGCTCACTGACAGGGACAGGATCTAATGGCTACACCTTC. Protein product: CASSSLTGTGSNGYTF.

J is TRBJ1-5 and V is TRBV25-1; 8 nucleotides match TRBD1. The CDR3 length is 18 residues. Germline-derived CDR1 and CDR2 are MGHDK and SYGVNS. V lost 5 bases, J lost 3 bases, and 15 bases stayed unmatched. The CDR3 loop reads CASSPKGGGDRNNQPQHF. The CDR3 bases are TGTGCCAGCAGTCCCAAGGGCGGGGGGGACAGGAACAATCAGCCCCAGCATTTT.

The chain's CDR3 is CSSEQDTQYF. DNA for the CDR3: TGCAGCTCCGAACAGGATACGCAGTATTTT. The chain combines TRBV29-1 with TRBJ2-3; D is uncertain. CDR1 SQVTM and CDR2 ANQGSEA come from the germline V gene. CDR3 length: 10 amino acids. V gave up 8 bases and J gave up 6 bases, with 9 bases separating them.

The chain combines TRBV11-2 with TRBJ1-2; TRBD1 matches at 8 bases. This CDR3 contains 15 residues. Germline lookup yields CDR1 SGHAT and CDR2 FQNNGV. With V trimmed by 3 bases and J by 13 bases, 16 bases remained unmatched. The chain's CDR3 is CASSFLVPGQGRATF. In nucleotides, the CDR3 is TGTGCCAGCAGCTTCCTGGTGCCAGGACAGGGTCGGGCCACCTTC. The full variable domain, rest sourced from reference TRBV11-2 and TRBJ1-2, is EAGVAQSPRYKIIEKRQSVAFWCNPISGHATLYWYQQILGQGPKLLIQFQNNGVVDDSQLPKDRFSAERLKGVDSTLKIQPAKLEDSAVYLCASSFLVPGQGRATFGSGTRLTVV.

The CDR3 reads CASSREDGQGAINEKLFF. Written as DNA, the CDR3 is TGTGCCAGTAGTAGGGAGGATGGACAGGGGGCCATTAATGAAAAACTGTTTTTT. The V and J genes are TRBV19 and TRBJ1-4; 11 bases agree with TRBD1. Germline CDR1 reads LNHDA; CDR2 reads SQIVND (reference sequence). The CDR3 runs 18 residues. Trimming at V came to 4 bases and at J to 4 bases, leaving 11 bases not matched to a gene.

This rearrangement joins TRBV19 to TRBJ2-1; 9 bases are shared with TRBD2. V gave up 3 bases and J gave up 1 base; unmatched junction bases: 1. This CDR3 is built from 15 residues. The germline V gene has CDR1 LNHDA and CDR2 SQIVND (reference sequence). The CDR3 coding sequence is TGTGCCAGTAGTATGGCGGGAGGGTCCTACAATGAGCAGTTCTTC. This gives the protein CASSMAGGSYNEQFF.

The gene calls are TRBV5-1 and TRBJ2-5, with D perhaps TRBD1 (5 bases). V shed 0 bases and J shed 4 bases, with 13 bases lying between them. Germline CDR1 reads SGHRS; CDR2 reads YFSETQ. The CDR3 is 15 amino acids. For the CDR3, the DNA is TGCGCCAGCAGCTTGGAGGGGCCACCAGGAGAGACCCAGTACTTC. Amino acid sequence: CASSLEGPPGETQYF.

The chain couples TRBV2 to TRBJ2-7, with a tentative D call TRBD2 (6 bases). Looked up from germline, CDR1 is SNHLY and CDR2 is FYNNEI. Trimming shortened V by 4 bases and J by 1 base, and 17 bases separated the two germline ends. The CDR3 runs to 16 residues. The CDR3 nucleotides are TGTGCCAGCAGTGGGCCGGTTGGGGGGATGTCCTACGAGCAGTACTTC. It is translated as CASSGPVGGMSYEQYF. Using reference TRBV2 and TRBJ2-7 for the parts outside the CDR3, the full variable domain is EPEVTQTPSHQVTQMGQEVILRCVPISNHLYFYWYRQILGQKVEFLVSFYNNEISEKSEIFDDQFSVERPDGSNFTLKIRSTKLEDSAMYFCASSGPVGGMSYEQYFGPGTRLTVT.

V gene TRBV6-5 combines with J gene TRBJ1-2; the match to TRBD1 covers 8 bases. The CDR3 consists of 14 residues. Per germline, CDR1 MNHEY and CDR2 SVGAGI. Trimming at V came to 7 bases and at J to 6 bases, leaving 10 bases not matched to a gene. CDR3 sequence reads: CASKRHRGEHGYTF. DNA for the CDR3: TGTGCCAGCAAACGCCACAGGGGGGAGCATGGCTACACCTTC.

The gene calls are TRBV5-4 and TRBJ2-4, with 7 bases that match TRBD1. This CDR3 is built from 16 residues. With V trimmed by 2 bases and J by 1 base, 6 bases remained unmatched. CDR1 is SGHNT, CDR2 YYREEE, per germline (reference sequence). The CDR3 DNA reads TGTGCCAGCAGCTTAGTAATCAGGGGGGCCAAAAACATTCAGTACTTC. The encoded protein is CASSLVIRGAKNIQYF.

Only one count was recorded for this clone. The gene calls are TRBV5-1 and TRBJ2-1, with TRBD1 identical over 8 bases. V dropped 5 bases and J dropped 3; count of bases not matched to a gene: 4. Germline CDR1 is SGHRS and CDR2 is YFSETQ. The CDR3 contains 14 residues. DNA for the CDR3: TGCGCCAGCAGTAACGGACAGGGCTACAATGAGCAGTTCTTC. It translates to CASSNGQGYNEQFF.

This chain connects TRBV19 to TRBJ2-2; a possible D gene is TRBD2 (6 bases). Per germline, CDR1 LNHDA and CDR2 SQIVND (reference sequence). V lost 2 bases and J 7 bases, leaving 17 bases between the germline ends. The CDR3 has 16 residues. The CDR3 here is CASSIQGGDIGGELFF. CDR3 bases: TGTGCCAGTAGTATACAGGGCGGGGATATCGGCGGGGAGCTGTTTTTT. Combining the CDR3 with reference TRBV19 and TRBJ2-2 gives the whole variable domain DGGITQSPKYLFRKEGQNVTLSCEQNLNHDAMYWYRQDPGQGLRLIYYSQIVNDFQKGDIAEGYSVSREKKESFPLTVTSAQKNPTAFYLCASSIQGGDIGGELFFGEGSRLTVL.